The present T cell receptor (beta chain) was sequenced within a study of molecular identifiers for immune sequencing clone quantification. In regard to this clonotype: A read error may be the cause here, since a much bigger clone is one base away. The conserved phenylalanine or tryptophan is not found at the CDR3 terminus, so this likely reflects a read error.

TCRdb analysed the PCR reads with MiXCR anew, one entry per CDR3 protein. The data show 85,000 to 130,000 distinct CDR3 sequences, with 36% seen just once and around 4.2% held by the top ten. The CDR3 spans 14 residues. Germline V gives CDR1 DFQATT, CDR2 SNEGSKA (reference sequence). V trimming: 1 base; J trimming: 1 base; junction bases outside the gene matches: 3. The sequenced material came from naive CD8+ T cells from blood, with Jurkat cell RNA spiked in. Subset noted: FACS-sorted CD8+CD4-CCR7+CD45RA+ naive T cells. The chain has TRBV20-1 and TRBJ1-1, with 7 bases identical to TRBD1. This receptor was identified in a human donor in good health. Some libraries in this study had Jurkat cell RNA spiked in. Here the CDR3 reads CSARVTGSNTEAFL. CDR3 sequence (DNA): TGCAGTGCTAGAGTGACAGGGTCGAACACTGAAGCTTTCCTT.